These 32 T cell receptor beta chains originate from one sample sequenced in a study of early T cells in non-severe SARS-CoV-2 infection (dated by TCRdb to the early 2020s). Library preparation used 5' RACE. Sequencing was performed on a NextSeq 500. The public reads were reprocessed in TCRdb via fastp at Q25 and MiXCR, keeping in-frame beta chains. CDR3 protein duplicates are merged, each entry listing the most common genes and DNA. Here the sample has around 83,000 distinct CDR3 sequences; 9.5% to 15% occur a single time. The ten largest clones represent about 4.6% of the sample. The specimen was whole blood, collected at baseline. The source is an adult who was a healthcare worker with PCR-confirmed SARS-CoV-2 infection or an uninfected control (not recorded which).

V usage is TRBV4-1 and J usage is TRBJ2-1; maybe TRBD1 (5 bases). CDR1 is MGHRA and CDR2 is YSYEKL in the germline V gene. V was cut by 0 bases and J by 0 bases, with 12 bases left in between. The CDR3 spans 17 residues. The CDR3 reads CASSQDVPTDSYNEQFF. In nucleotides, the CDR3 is TGCGCCAGCAGCCAAGATGTCCCGACAGACTCCTACAATGAGCAGTTCTTC.

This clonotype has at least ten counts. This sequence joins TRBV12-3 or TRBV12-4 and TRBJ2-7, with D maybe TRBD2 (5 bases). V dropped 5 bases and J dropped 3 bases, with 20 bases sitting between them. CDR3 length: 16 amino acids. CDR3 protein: CASSPVLSGLSYEQYF. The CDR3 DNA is TGTGCCAGCAGTCCCGTTCTGTCGGGATTGAGCTACGAGCAGTACTTC.

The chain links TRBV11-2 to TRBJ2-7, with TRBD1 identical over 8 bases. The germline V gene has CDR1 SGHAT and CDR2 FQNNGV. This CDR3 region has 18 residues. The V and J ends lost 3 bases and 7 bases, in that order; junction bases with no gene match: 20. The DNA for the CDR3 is TGTGCCAGCAGCTTGTTCGGACAGGGAGGTACCCGGATGGGTGAGCAGTACTTC. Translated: CASSLFGQGGTRMGEQYF. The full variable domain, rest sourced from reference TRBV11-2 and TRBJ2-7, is EAGVAQSPRYKIIEKRQSVAFWCNPISGHATLYWYQQILGQGPKLLIQFQNNGVVDDSQLPKDRFSAERLKGVDSTLKIQPAKLEDSAVYLCASSLFGQGGTRMGEQYFGPGTRLTVT.

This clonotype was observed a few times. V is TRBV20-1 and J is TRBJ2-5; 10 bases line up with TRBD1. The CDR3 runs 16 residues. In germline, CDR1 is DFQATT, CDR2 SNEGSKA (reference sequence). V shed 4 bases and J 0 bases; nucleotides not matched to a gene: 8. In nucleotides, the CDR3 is TGCAGTGCTACCGGGACAGGGGCCGGTGACCAAGAGACCCAGTACTTC. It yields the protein CSATGTGAGDQETQYF.

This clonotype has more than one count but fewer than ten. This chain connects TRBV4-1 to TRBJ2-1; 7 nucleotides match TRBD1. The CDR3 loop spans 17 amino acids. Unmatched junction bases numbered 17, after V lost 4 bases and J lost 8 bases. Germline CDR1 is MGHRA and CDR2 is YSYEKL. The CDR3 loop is CASSLKSGQSSIHEQFF. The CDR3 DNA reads TGCGCCAGCAGCCTTAAGTCGGGACAGTCGTCAATTCATGAGCAGTTCTTC.

CDR3 sequence: CASSGLLPDTQYF. CDR3 coding DNA: TGTGCCAGCAGCGGCTTACTCCCGGATACGCAGTATTTT. The J gene is TRBJ2-3, the V gene TRBV2, with no clear D. Trimming left V 6 bases short and J 6 bases short, with 13 bases between. Looked up from germline, CDR1 is SNHLY and CDR2 is FYNNEI. The CDR3 length is 13 residues.

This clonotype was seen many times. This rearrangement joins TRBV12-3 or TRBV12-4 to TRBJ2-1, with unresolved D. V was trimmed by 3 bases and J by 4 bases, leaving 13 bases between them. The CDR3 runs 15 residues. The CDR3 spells CASSFASFGYNEQFF. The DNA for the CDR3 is TGTGCCAGCAGTTTCGCGTCCTTTGGGTACAATGAGCAGTTCTTC.

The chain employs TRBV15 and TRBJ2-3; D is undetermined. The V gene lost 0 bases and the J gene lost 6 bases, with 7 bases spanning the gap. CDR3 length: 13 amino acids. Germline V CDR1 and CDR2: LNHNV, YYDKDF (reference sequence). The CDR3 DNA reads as TGTGCCACCAGCAGAGATCGAGCGGATACGCAGTATTTT. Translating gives CATSRDRADTQYF.

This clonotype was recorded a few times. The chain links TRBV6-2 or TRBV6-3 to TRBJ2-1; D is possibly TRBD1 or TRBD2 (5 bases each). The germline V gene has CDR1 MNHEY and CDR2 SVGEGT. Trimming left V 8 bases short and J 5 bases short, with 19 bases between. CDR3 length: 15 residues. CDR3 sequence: CASGDPPGHDNEQFF. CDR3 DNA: TGTGCCAGCGGGGACCCGCCGGGCCACGACAATGAGCAGTTCTTC.

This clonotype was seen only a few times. CDR3 sequence reads: CASSESLAGSQDTQYF. CDR3 coding DNA: TGCGCCAGCAGTGAGTCCCTGGCGGGGTCACAGGATACGCAGTATTTT. The J gene is TRBJ2-3, the V gene TRBV10-2, with TRBD2 as a possible D gene (6 bases). There are 16 residues in the CDR3. V was clipped by 0 bases and J by 6 bases, with 16 bases between them. CDR1 and CDR2 (germline): WSHSY, SAAADI.

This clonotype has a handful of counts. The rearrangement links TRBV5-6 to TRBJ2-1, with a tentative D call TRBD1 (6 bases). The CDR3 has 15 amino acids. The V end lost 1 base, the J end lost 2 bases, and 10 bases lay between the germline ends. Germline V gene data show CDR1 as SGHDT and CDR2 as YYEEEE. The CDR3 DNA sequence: TGTGCCAGCAGCTTGAGGGGGAGACCCTACAATGAGCAGTTCTTC. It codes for CASSLRGRPYNEQFF.

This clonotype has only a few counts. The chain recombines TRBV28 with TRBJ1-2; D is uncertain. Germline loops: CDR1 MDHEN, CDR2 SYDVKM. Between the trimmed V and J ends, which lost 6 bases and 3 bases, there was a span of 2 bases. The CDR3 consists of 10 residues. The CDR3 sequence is CASRHYGYTF. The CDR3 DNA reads TGTGCCAGCAGACACTATGGCTACACCTTC.

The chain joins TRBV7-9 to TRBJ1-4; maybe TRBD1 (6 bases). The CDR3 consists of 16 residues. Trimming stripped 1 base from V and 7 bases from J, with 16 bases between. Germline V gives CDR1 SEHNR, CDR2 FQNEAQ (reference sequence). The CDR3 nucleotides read TGTGCCAGCAGCTTAGAATCCGGGGGGCTTGGTGAAAAACTGTTTTTT. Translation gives CASSLESGGLGEKLFF. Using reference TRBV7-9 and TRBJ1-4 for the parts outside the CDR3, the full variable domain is DTGVSQNPRHKITKRGQNVTFRCDPISEHNRLYWYRQTLGQGPEFLTYFQNEAQLEKSRLLSDRFSAERPKGSFSTLEIQRTEQGDSAMYLCASSLESGGLGEKLFFGSGTQLSVL.

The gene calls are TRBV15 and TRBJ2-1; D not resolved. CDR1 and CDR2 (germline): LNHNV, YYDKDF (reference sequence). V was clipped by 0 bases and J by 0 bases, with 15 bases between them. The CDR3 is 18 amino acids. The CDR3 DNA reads TGTGCCACCAGCAGAGATAAGACTTCCCGTAGCTCCTACAATGAGCAGTTCTTC. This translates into CATSRDKTSRSSYNEQFF.

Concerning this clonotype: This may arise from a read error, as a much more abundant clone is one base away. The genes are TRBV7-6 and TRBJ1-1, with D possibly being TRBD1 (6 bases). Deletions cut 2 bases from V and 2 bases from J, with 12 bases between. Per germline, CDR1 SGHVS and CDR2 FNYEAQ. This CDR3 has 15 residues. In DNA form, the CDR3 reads TGTGCCAGCAGCTTAAGGGGCAGGGGCAACACTGAAGCTTTCTTT. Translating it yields CASSLRGRGNTEAFF.

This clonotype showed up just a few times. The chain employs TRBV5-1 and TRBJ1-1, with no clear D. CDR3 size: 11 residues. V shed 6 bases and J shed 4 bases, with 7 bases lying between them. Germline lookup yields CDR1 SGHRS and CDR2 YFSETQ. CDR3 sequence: CASKVGTEAFF. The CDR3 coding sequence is TGCGCCAGCAAGGTGGGCACTGAAGCTTTCTTT.

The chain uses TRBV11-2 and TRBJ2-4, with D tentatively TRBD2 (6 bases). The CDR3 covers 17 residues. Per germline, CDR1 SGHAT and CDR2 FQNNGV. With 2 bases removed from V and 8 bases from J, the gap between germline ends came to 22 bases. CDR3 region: CASSLPGGIIPRDIQYF. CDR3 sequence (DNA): TGTGCCAGCAGCTTACCCGGGGGAATAATACCTAGGGACATTCAGTACTTC.

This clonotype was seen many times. The CDR3 protein is CASSPTGKAMNTEAFF. Written as DNA, the CDR3 is TGTGCCAGCAGTCCGACAGGGAAGGCCATGAACACTGAAGCTTTCTTT. The chain has TRBV28 and TRBJ1-1; 7 bases line up with TRBD1. Trimming removed 5 bases from V and 0 bases from J; junction bases left unmatched: 9. The CDR3 has 16 amino acids. Germline V CDR1 and CDR2: MDHEN, SYDVKM.

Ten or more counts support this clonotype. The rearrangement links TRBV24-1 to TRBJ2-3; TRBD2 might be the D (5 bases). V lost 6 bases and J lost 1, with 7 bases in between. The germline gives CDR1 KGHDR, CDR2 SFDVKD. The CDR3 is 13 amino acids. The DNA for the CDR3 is TGTGCCACCAGTCTAGCCGGCACAGATACGCAGTATTTT. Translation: CATSLAGTDTQYF.

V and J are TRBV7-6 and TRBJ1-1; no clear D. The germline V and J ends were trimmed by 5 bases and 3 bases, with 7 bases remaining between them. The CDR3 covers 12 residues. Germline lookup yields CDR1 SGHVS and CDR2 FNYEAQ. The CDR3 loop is CASSHTDTEAFF. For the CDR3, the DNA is TGTGCCAGCAGCCATACGGACACTGAAGCTTTCTTT.

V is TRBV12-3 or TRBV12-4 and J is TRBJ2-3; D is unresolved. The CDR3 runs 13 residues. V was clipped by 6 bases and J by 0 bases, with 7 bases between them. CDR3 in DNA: TGTGCCAGCAGATCGGACAGCACAGATACGCAGTATTTT. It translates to CASRSDSTDTQYF.

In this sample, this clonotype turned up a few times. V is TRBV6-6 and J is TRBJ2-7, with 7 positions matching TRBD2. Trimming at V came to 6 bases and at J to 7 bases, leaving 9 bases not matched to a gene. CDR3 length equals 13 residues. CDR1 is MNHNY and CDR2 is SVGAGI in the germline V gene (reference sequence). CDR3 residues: CASSRSGMWEQYF. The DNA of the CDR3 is TGTGCCAGCAGCAGAAGCGGGATGTGGGAGCAGTACTTC.

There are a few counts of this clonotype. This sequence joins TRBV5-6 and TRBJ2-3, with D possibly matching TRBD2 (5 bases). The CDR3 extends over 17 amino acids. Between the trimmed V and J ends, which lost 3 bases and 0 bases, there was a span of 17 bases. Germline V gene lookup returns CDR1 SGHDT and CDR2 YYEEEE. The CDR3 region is CASSSGLIHSSTDTQYF. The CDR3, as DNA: TGTGCCAGCAGCTCCGGACTCATTCACTCTAGCACAGATACGCAGTATTTT.

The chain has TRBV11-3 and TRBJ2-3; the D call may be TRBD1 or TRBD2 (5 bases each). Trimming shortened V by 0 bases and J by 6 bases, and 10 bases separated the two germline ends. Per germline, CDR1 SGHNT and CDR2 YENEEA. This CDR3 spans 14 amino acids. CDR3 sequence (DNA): TGTGCCAGCAGCTTAGACAGGGACGGTGATACGCAGTATTTT. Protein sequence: CASSLDRDGDTQYF.

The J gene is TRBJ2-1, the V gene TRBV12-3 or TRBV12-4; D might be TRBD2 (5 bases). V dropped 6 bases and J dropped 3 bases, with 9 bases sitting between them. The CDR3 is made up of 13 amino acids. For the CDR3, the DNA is TGTGCCAGCAGCGAAGACTACTACAATGAGCAGTTCTTC. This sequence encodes CASSEDYYNEQFF.

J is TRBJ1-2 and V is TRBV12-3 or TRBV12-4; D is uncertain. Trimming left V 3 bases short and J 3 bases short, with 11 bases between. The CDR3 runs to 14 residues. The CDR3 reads CASSLGQQYYGYTF. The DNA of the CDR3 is TGTGCCAGCAGTTTGGGCCAGCAGTACTATGGCTACACCTTC.

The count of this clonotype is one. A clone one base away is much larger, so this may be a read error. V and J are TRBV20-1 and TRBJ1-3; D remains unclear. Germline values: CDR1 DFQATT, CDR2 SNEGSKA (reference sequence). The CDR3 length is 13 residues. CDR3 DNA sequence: TGCAATGCTAGAGTCGGGGTCGGAAACACCATATATTTT. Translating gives CNARVGVGNTIYF.

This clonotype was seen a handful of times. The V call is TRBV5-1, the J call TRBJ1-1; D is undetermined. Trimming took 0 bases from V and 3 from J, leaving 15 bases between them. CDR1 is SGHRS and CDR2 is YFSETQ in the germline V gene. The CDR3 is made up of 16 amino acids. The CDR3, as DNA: TGCGCCAGCAGCTTGGTGGGTCAGTTGAGTTACACTGAAGCTTTCTTT. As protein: CASSLVGQLSYTEAFF.

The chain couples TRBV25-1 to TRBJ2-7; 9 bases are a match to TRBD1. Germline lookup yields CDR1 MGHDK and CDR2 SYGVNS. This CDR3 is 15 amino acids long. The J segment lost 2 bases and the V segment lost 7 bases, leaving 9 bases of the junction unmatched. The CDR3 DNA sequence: TGTGCCAGCACCAAACAGGGGGCAAGCGCCTACGAGCAGTACTTC. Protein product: CASTKQGASAYEQYF.

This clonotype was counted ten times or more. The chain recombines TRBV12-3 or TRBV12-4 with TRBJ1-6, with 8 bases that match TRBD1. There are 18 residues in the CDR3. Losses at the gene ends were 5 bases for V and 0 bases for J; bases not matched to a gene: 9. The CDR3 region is CASSRTGIRSSYNSPLHF. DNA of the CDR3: TGTGCCAGCAGTAGGACAGGGATTCGGAGCTCCTATAATTCACCCCTCCACTTT.

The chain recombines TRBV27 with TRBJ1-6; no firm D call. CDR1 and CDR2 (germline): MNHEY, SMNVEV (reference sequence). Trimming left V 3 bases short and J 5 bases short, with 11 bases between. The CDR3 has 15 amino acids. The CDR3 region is CASSFTAAHNSPLHF. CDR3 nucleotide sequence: TGTGCCAGCAGTTTTACAGCGGCACATAATTCACCCCTCCACTTT.

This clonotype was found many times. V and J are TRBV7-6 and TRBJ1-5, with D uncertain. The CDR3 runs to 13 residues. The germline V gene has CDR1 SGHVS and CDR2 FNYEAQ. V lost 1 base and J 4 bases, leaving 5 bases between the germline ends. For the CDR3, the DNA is TGTGCCAGCAGCTTAGAACGGAATCAGCCCCAGCATTTT. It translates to CASSLERNQPQHF.